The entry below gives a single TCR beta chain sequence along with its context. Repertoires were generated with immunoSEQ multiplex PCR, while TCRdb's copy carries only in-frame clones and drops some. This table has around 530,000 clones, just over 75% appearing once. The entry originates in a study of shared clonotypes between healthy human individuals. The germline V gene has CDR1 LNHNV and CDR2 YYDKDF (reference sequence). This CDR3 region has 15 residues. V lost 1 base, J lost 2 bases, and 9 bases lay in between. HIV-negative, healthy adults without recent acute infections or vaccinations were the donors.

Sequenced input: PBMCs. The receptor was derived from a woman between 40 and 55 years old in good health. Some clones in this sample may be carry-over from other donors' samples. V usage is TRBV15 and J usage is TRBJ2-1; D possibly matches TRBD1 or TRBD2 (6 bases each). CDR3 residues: CATSRGRGPYNEQFF. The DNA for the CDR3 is TGTGCCACCAGCAGAGGTCGGGGGCCCTACAATGAGCAGTTCTTC.